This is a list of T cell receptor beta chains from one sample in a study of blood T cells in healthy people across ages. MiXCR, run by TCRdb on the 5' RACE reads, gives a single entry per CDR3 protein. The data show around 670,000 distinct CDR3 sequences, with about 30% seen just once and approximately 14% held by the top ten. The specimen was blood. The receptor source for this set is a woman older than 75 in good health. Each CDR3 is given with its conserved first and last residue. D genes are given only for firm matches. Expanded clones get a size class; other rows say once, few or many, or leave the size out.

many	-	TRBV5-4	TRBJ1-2	TGTGCCAGCAGCTTCCCGACAGAACTCTATGGCTACACCTTC	CASSFPTELYGYTF
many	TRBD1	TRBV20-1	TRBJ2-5	TGCAGTGCTATACGGACAGGCCAAGAGACCCAGTACTTC	CSAIRTGQETQYF
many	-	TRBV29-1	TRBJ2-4	TGCAGCGTTGAAGGGACCCGCGAAGGGAGAAACATTCAGTACTTC	CSVEGTREGRNIQYF
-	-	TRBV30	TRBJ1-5	TGTGCCTGGACGGGCGGGTCCCGCAATCAGCCCCAGCATTTT	CAWTGGSRNQPQHF
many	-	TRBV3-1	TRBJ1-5	TGTGCCAGCAGCCAGGGGAAGAGCAATCAGCCCCAGCATTTT	CASSQGKSNQPQHF
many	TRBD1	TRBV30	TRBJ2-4	TGTGCCCGCGGACAGGGTGACATTCAGTACTTC	CARGQGDIQYF
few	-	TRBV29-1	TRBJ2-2	TGCAGCGTTGTCCCAGGGTGGACCGGGGAGCTGTTTTTT	CSVVPGWTGELFF
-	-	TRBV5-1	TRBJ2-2	TGCGCCAGCAGCTTAAGGGGCGGAAGCACCGGGGAGCTGTTTTTT	CASSLRGGSTGELFF
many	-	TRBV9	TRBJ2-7	TGTGCCAGCAGCGTATCCAGGTTTGGAGAGCAGTACTTC	CASSVSRFGEQYF
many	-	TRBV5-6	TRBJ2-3	TGTGCCAGCAGCTTGAGGCCGTCAGATACGCAGTATTTT	CASSLRPSDTQYF
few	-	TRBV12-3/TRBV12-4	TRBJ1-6	TGTGCCAGCAGTTTTGCGGCAAGTCCGAGTTCACTCCTCCACTTT	CASSFAASPSSLLHF
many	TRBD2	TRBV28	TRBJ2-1	TGTGCCAGCAGCCCCAGCGGGGGGGCTTTCTCCTACAATGAGCAGTTCTTC	CASSPSGGAFSYNEQFF
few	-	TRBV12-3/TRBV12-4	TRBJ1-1	TGTGCCAGCAGTTGTGGCAGATTGAACACTGAAGCTTTCTTT	CASSCGRLNTEAFF
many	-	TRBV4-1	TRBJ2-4	TGCGCCAGCAGCCAAGTCGTAGAAGCCAAAAACATTCAGTACTTC	CASSQVVEAKNIQYF
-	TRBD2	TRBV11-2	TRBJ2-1	TGTGCCAGCAGCTTAGAGCTAGCGGGGGGGTCAGATGAGCAGTTCTTC	CASSLELAGGSDEQFF
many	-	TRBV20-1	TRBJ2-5	TGCAGTGCTAGAGATCTAGACAACCAAGAGACCCAGTACTTC	CSARDLDNQETQYF
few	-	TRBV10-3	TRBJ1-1	TGTGCCATCAGTGAGTCGAACAGTATGAACACTGAAGCTTTCTTT	CAISESNSMNTEAFF
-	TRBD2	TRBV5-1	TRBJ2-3	TGCGCCAGCAGCTTGGGGGCGGGAGTCCCCACAGATACGCAGTATTTT	CASSLGAGVPTDTQYF